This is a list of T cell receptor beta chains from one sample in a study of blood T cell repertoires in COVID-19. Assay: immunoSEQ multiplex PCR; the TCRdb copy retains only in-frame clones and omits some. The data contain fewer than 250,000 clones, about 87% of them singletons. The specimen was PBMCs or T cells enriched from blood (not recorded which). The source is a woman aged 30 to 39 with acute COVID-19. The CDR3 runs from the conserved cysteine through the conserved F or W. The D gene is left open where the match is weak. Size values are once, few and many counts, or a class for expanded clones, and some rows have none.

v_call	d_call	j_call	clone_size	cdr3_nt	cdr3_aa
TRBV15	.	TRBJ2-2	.	TGTGCCACCAGCAGAGGGACTACGAACACCGGGGAGCTGTTTTTT	CATSRGTTNTGELFF
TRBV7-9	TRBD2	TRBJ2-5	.	TGTGCCAGCAGCCTCCGACTAGCGGAAGAGACCCAGTACTTC	CASSLRLAEETQYF
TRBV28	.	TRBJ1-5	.	TGTGCCAGCAGCCACAGGAAAGGGAAGAATCAGCCCCAGCATTTT	CASSHRKGKNQPQHF
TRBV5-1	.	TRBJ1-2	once	TGCGCCAGCAGCTTGGCCGGGGGACGTGATCTCTCTAACTATGGCTACACCTTC	CASSLAGGRDLSNYGYTF
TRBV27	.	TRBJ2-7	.	TGTGCCAGCAGTCCTTCAGTGGGGCCGATGGAGCAGTACTTC	CASSPSVGPMEQYF
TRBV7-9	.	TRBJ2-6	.	TGTGCCAGCAGCGCCCCGGTGGGGGCGGCTGGGGCCAACGTCCTGACTTTC	CASSAPVGAAGANVLTF
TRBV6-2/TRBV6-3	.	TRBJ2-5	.	TGTGCCAGCAGTTACCTCGCCGACAACCAAGAGACCCAGTACTTC	CASSYLADNQETQYF
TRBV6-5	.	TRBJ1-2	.	TGTGCCAGCAGTTACCGTTTGGGGGCTAGCACCTTC	CASSYRLGASTF
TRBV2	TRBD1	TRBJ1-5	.	TGTGCCAGCAGTTTAACAGGGGGTAGCAATCAGCCCCAGCATTTT	CASSLTGGSNQPQHF
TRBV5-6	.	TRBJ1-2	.	TGTGCCAGCACAACCGGGAGCCAAGGTCACTATGGCTACACCTTC	CASTTGSQGHYGYTF
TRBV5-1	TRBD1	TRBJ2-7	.	TGCGCCAGCAGGCAAGGACAGGGTGGCAACGAGCAGTACTTC	CASRQGQGGNEQYF
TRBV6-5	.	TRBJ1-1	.	TGTGCCAGCAGTTACCCCTCGGGCAGGGTGAACACTGAAGCTTTCTTT	CASSYPSGRVNTEAFF
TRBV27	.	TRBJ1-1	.	TGTGCCAGCAGTTTAGGCCCCCAAGCTTTCTTT	CASSLGPQAFF
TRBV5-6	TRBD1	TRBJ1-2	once	TGTGCCAGCAGCTTGCGACGCCGGGACAGGGGTGCCTATGGCTACACCTTC	CASSLRRRDRGAYGYTF
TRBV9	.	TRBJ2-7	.	TGTGCCAGCAGCCCCTTTGCCGACAGCTCCTACGAGCAGTACTTC	CASSPFADSSYEQYF
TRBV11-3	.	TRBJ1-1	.	TGTGCCAGCAGCTTAGATTCAATGAACACTGAAGCTTTCTTT	CASSLDSMNTEAFF
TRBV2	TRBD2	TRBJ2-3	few	TGTGCCAGCAGTGCGGAGCGGGGGGCCCTTAGGGCGCAGTATTTT	CASSAERGALRAQYF
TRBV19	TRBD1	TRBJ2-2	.	TGTGCCAGTAGTAGGGACAGCGGGAACACCGGGGAGCTGTTTTTT	CASSRDSGNTGELFF
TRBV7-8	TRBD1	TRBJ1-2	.	TGTGCCAGCAGCAATCGGACAGGGATTGGCGGCTACACCTTC	CASSNRTGIGGYTF
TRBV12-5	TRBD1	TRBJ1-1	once	TGTGCTAGTGGGGGGACAGGGTCCACTGAAGCTTTCTTT	CASGGTGSTEAFF